A selection of T cell receptor beta chains follows, all from one sample in a study of T cells in Graves' hyperthyroidism and ophthalmopathy. MiXCR, applied by TCRdb to the multiplex PCR reads, yields one record per CDR3 protein. This sample has 700,000 or so distinct CDR3 sequences; 16% occur once, and the top ten carry under 10%. The sequenced sample was blood. The origin of the receptors is a man between 18 and 35 years old with Graves' hyperthyroidism. CDR3s include the opening cysteine and the closing phenylalanine or tryptophan. The order of the fields is clone size, V gene, D gene, J gene, CDR3 length, CDR3 protein, CDR3 DNA. The D gene is left open where the match is weak. Part of the rows lack a size; the others show once, few, many or a class for expanded clones.

-,TRBV5-5,TRBD2,TRBJ2-1,17,CASSLTGLADTYNEQFF,TGTGCCAGCAGCTTGACTGGACTAGCGGACACCTACAATGAGCAGTTCTTC
few,TRBV6-1,-,TRBJ2-2,15,CAVRVSFANTGELFF,TGTGCCGTAAGGGTCTCGTTCGCGAACACCGGGGAGCTGTTTTTT
many,TRBV18,-,TRBJ1-1,15,CASSPSTQGSTEAFF,TGTGCCAGCTCACCAAGTACCCAGGGTAGTACTGAAGCTTTCTTT
-,TRBV6-5,TRBD1,TRBJ1-5,22,CASSYSSWPGQGWWNSNQPQHF,TGTGCCAGCAGTTACTCCTCTTGGCCGGGACAGGGTTGGTGGAATAGCAATCAGCCCCAGCATTTT
-,TRBV25-1,-,TRBJ1-1,17,CASSGGTQGSWNTEAFF,TGTGCCAGCAGTGGTGGGACTCAGGGATCGTGGAACACTGAAGCTTTCTTT
few,TRBV7-9,TRBD2,TRBJ2-7,15,CASTLGASGIYEQYF,TGTGCCAGCACTCTAGGGGCTAGCGGGATCTACGAGCAGTACTTC
few,TRBV6-2/TRBV6-3,TRBD2,TRBJ2-5,18,CASSYSGLAGGGQETQYF,TGTGCCAGCAGTTACTCAGGGCTAGCGGGAGGTGGCCAAGAGACCCAGTACTTC
many,TRBV12-3/TRBV12-4,-,TRBJ2-7,14,CASSFIQGTYEQYF,TGTGCCAGCAGTTTCATTCAGGGAACCTACGAGCAGTACTTC
few,TRBV7-9,-,TRBJ2-7,14,CASSLASTIAWQYF,TGTGCCAGCAGCTTAGCTTCTACTATAGCGTGGCAGTACTTC
-,TRBV27,-,TRBJ1-2,12,CASGGTKYGYTF,TGTGCCAGCGGGGGGACAAAGTATGGCTACACCTTC
many,TRBV27,TRBD2,TRBJ2-1,16,CASSGRLAGANNEQFF,TGTGCCAGCAGTGGGCGACTAGCGGGCGCGAACAATGAGCAGTTCTTC
few,TRBV12-3/TRBV12-4,-,TRBJ2-5,14,CASSLFRTPETQYF,TGTGCCAGCAGTTTATTCAGGACGCCAGAGACCCAGTACTTC
-,TRBV7-9,TRBD1,TRBJ1-1,18,CASSSRQGAVMRNTEAFF,TGTGCCAGCAGCTCTAGACAGGGGGCGGTTATGCGGAACACTGAAGCTTTCTTT
-,TRBV5-5,-,TRBJ2-1,15,CASSLPGNSYNEQFF,TGTGCCAGCAGCCTGCCCGGAAACTCCTACAATGAGCAGTTCTTC
-,TRBV13,-,TRBJ2-7,13,CASSPGRADEQYF,TGTGCCAGCAGCCCGGGCAGGGCAGATGAGCAGTACTTC
-,TRBV6-1,-,TRBJ2-7,14,CASLIARGLHEQYF,TGTGCCAGCTTAATAGCGAGAGGGCTCCACGAGCAGTACTTC
-,TRBV20-1,-,TRBJ1-2,16,CSARALWGGSTRGYTF,TGCAGTGCTAGAGCGCTCTGGGGAGGCAGTACTCGTGGCTACACCTTC
few,TRBV27,TRBD1,TRBJ2-3,15,CASSLSGTATDTQYF,TGTGCCAGCAGTTTATCTGGGACAGCCACAGATACGCAGTATTTT
few,TRBV3-1,-,TRBJ1-1,15,CASSQVSTGPREAFF,TGTGCCAGCAGCCAGGTTTCGACAGGACCCCGCGAAGCTTTCTTT
few,TRBV9,-,TRBJ2-3,16,CASSVFGGEQPDTQYF,TGTGCCAGCAGCGTATTCGGCGGGGAGCAACCAGATACGCAGTATTTT
many,TRBV11-3,TRBD2,TRBJ2-1,15,CASSPVLAAYNEQFF,TGTGCCAGCAGCCCCGTACTAGCGGCCTACAATGAGCAGTTCTTC
-,TRBV2,-,TRBJ1-5,12,CASSEGREPQHF,TGTGCCAGCAGTGAAGGGAGGGAGCCCCAGCATTTT
-,TRBV27,-,TRBJ2-5,13,CASTRTRDGTQYF,TGTGCCAGCACACGGACCCGCGATGGGACCCAGTACTTC
-,TRBV15,TRBD2,TRBJ2-5,16,CATSRARGTSEETQYF,TGTGCCACCAGCAGAGCCCGAGGGACTAGCGAAGAGACCCAGTACTTC
many,TRBV2,-,TRBJ1-2,13,CASSEWQNYGYTF,TGTGCCAGCAGTGAGTGGCAGAACTATGGCTACACCTTC
few,TRBV13,-,TRBJ2-7,15,CASSSQAVGSYEQYF,TGTGCCAGCAGCTCCCAAGCAGTGGGGTCCTACGAGCAGTACTTC
-,TRBV6-2/TRBV6-3,TRBD2,TRBJ2-1,17,CASSYSGTSGWNHEQFF,TGTGCCAGCAGTTACTCGGGGACTAGCGGGTGGAACCATGAGCAGTTCTTC
many,TRBV12-3/TRBV12-4,-,TRBJ2-3,17,CASGESIGTALKDTQYF,TGTGCCAGCGGCGAATCTATTGGGACTGCCTTAAAAGATACGCAGTATTTT
few,TRBV5-1,TRBD1,TRBJ2-6,16,CASSQGALGGANVLTF,TGCGCCAGCAGTCAGGGGGCCCTCGGCGGGGCCAACGTCCTGACTTTC
many,TRBV18,TRBD1,TRBJ1-1,15,CASSPTGQGNTEAFF,TGTGCCAGCTCACCTACGGGACAGGGTAACACTGAAGCTTTCTTT
many,TRBV9,-,TRBJ1-5,13,CASSEDTNQPQHF,TGTGCCAGCAGCGAAGACACTAATCAGCCCCAGCATTTT
-,TRBV13,TRBD2,TRBJ2-7,15,CASSLGRGGPYEQYF,TGTGCCAGCAGCTTAGGACGGGGGGGACCCTACGAGCAGTACTTC
-,TRBV5-1,-,TRBJ1-5,13,CASSKQGNQPQHF,TGCGCCAGCAGCAAACAGGGAAATCAGCCCCAGCATTTT
once,TRBV2,-,TRBJ2-4,15,CASSEEGISKNIQYF,TGTGCCAGCAGTGAAGAGGGGATATCCAAAAACATTCAGTACTTC
few,TRBV3-1,-,TRBJ1-4,17,CASSQDRHSSTNEKLFF,TGTGCCAGCAGCCAAGATAGACACAGCTCAACTAATGAAAAACTGTTTTTT
-,TRBV12-3/TRBV12-4,-,TRBJ2-1,15,CASSLGAGHHNEQFF,TGTGCCAGCAGTTTAGGGGCCGGACACCACAATGAGCAGTTCTTC
many,TRBV6-1,TRBD2,TRBJ2-7,17,CASSPGLADYYSYEQYF,TGTGCCAGCAGTCCCGGACTAGCGGACTACTACTCCTACGAGCAGTACTTC
-,TRBV7-9,-,TRBJ1-1,15,CASRLVRQQNTEAFF,TGTGCCAGCAGACTAGTTCGGCAACAGAACACTGAAGCTTTCTTT
-,TRBV16,-,TRBJ1-1,13,CASSQGRRTEAFF,TGTGCCAGCAGCCAGGGGCGCAGGACTGAAGCTTTCTTT
-,TRBV4-3,-,TRBJ2-1,13,CASSKSNYNEQFF,TGCGCCAGCAGCAAATCTAACTACAATGAGCAGTTCTTC
few,TRBV18,-,TRBJ2-1,13,CASSPDDNNEQFF,TGTGCCAGCTCACCAGACGATAACAATGAGCAGTTCTTC
many,TRBV2,TRBD1,TRBJ1-1,13,CATGGQGNTEAFF,TGTGCTACGGGGGGACAGGGGAACACTGAAGCTTTCTTT
once,TRBV19,TRBD2,TRBJ2-5,14,CASATSGSVKTQYF,TGTGCCAGTGCGACTAGCGGGAGCGTTAAGACCCAGTACTTC
many,TRBV20-1,-,TRBJ2-5,13,CSARLGAQETQYF,TGCAGTGCTAGATTGGGGGCCCAAGAGACCCAGTACTTC
few,TRBV18,-,TRBJ2-5,16,CASSPPEVVRGETQYF,TGTGCCAGCTCACCACCGGAGGTCGTGAGGGGAGAGACCCAGTACTTC
many,TRBV7-2,TRBD2,TRBJ2-7,15,CASSILGTSAYEQYF,TGTGCCAGCAGCATCCTCGGGACTAGCGCCTACGAGCAGTACTTC
few,TRBV29-1,TRBD2,TRBJ2-2,15,CSVEGTGTTAGELFF,TGCAGCGTTGAGGGGACCGGGACTACCGCCGGGGAGCTGTTTTTT
few,TRBV20-1,-,TRBJ1-4,12,CSAGLAGEKLFF,TGCAGTGCTGGGCTGGCGGGGGAAAAACTGTTTTTT
many,TRBV28,TRBD1,TRBJ2-7,15,CASRKPYRGRYEQYF,TGTGCCAGCAGAAAACCTTACAGGGGGAGGTACGAGCAGTACTTC
many,TRBV30,-,TRBJ2-7,14,CAWTIDRYQNGQYF,TGTGCCTGGACTATCGACCGCTATCAAAACGGGCAGTACTTC
many,TRBV2,TRBD1,TRBJ2-7,13,CASQGGQTYEQYF,TGTGCCAGCCAAGGGGGACAGACCTACGAGCAGTACTTC
many,TRBV2,TRBD1,TRBJ2-3,15,CASSELEQGADTQYF,TGTGCCAGCAGTGAACTCGAGCAGGGGGCAGATACGCAGTATTTT
many,TRBV18,TRBD1,TRBJ1-4,15,CASSPPDRGSEKLFF,TGTGCCAGCTCACCACCGGACAGGGGAAGTGAAAAACTGTTTTTT
many,TRBV19,-,TRBJ2-1,15,CASSIVVRSYNEQFF,TGTGCCAGTAGTATAGTCGTTAGGTCTTACAATGAGCAGTTCTTC
-,TRBV13,-,TRBJ2-2,16,CASSLRTGTNTGELFF,TGTGCCAGCAGCTTAAGGACTGGAACGAACACCGGGGAGCTGTTTTTT
-,TRBV25-1,-,TRBJ2-5,16,CASSENWGALVETQYF,TGTGCCAGCAGTGAAAACTGGGGGGCGTTGGTCGAGACCCAGTACTTC